One and the same sample provided the 9 T cell receptor beta chains below, sequenced in a study of CD8+ T cells in alopecia areata. In each case, RNA was isolated and then reverse transcribed into cDNA as the sequencing template. Measured with immunoSEQ multiplex PCR; TCRdb has only the in-frame clones, and not every one. The table includes about 180,000 clones, around 63% detected once. Sequences were derived from CD4+ T cells sorted from blood, sampled at week 0. Every receptor here comes from a human donor with alopecia areata.

The gene calls are TRBV9 and TRBJ2-5, with TRBD2 as a possible D gene (6 bases). The germline V gene has CDR1 SGDLS and CDR2 YYNGEE. Trimming pared 3 bases from V and 2 bases from J, leaving 17 bases between. The CDR3 consists of 16 residues. The CDR3 DNA sequence: TGTGCCAGCAGCGCCCGGGGAGGCGGGGAGCAAGAGACCCAGTACTTC. Its protein is CASSARGGGEQETQYF. Together with reference TRBV9 and TRBJ2-5, the CDR3 gives the full variable domain: DSGVTQTPKHLITATGQRVTLRCSPRSGDLSVYWYQQSLDQGLQFLIQYYNGEERAKGNILERFSAQQFPDLHSELNLSSLELGDSALYFCASSARGGGEQETQYFGPGTRLLVL.

The chain is built from TRBV19 and TRBJ1-1; the match to TRBD1 covers 8 bases. Germline trimming cut 6 bases from V and 0 bases from J; bases unmatched to any gene: 6. Germline V gives CDR1 LNHDA, CDR2 SQIVND (reference sequence). The CDR3 spans 15 residues. CDR3 nucleotide sequence: TGTGCCAGTAGAGTCCGGGACAGGATGAACACTGAAGCTTTCTTT. Its protein product is CASRVRDRMNTEAFF.

The chain is built from TRBV18 and TRBJ1-1, with no clear D. The CDR3 loop spans 17 amino acids. V lost 3 bases, J lost 0 bases, and 17 bases lay in between. Looked up from germline, CDR1 is KGHSH and CDR2 is LQKENI. DNA for the CDR3: TGTGCCAGCTCACCCACTCCTTCGTCTGTGATGAACACTGAAGCTTTCTTT. It is translated as CASSPTPSSVMNTEAFF.

V gene TRBV29-1 combines with J gene TRBJ1-4; D is perhaps TRBD1 (5 bases). This CDR3 region has 14 residues. Germline values: CDR1 SQVTM, CDR2 ANQGSEA. V was cut by 0 bases and J by 7 bases, with 12 bases left in between. CDR3 sequence reads: CSVEEGVEGEKLFF. DNA of the CDR3: TGCAGCGTTGAAGAGGGGGTGGAGGGTGAAAAACTGTTTTTT.

The chain uses TRBV29-1 and TRBJ2-5; no clear D. The CDR3 is made up of 12 amino acids. CDR1 is SQVTM and CDR2 is ANQGSEA in the germline V gene. V lost 7 bases and J 2 bases, leaving 11 bases between the germline ends. CDR3 region: CSGAWVQETQYF. CDR3 bases: TGCAGCGGAGCGTGGGTTCAAGAGACCCAGTACTTC.

The V gene is TRBV25-1, the J gene TRBJ2-7; D is undetermined. Germline loops: CDR1 MGHDK, CDR2 SYGVNS. V was cut by 6 bases and J by 2 bases, with 8 bases left in between. This CDR3 contains 12 residues. The CDR3 here is CASRDAAYEQYF. In DNA form, the CDR3 reads TGTGCCAGCAGGGACGCCGCCTACGAGCAGTACTTC.

V usage is TRBV30 and J usage is TRBJ1-6; a possible D gene is TRBD1 (6 bases). V lost 3 bases and J 1 base, leaving 10 bases between the germline ends. Germline V lookup: CDR1 GTSNPN, CDR2 SVGIG (reference sequence). This CDR3 has 15 residues. DNA of the CDR3: TGTGCCTGGAGGCCTACAGGGTCCTATAATTCACCCCTCCACTTT. Protein sequence: CAWRPTGSYNSPLHF. The full variable domain, rest sourced from reference TRBV30 and TRBJ1-6, is SQTIHQWPATLVQPVGSPLSLECTVEGTSNPNLYWYRQAAGRGLQLLFYSVGIGQISSEVPQNLSASRPQDRQFILSSKKLLLSDSGFYLCAWRPTGSYNSPLHFGNGTRLTVT.

This clone has just a few counts. This chain uses TRBV4-3 with TRBJ2-6, with D tentatively TRBD1 (5 bases). Germline V gene lookup returns CDR1 LGHNA and CDR2 YSLEER. With 6 bases removed from V and 4 bases from J, the gap between germline ends came to 13 bases. The CDR3 extends over 15 amino acids. CDR3 in DNA: TGCGCCAGCAGGCCTGCAGGGCTGGGGGCCAACGTCCTGACTTTC. The encoded protein is CASRPAGLGANVLTF.

V gene TRBV7-9 combines with J gene TRBJ2-2; D assignment may be TRBD1 or TRBD2 (5 bases each). This CDR3 has 18 amino acids. Germline V gene data show CDR1 as SEHNR and CDR2 as FQNEAQ (reference sequence). V lost 0 bases, J lost 3 bases, and 17 bases lay in between. The CDR3 DNA reads TGTGCCAGCAGCTTAGCCCACAGGCTAGCAATTTACACCGGGGAGCTGTTTTTT. Translated, it gives CASSLAHRLAIYTGELFF.